This record concerns one T cell receptor (beta chain) sequence. The antigen remains undetermined. This sample is drawn from a study of T cells expressing NK-cell markers. Whole-study context: Each TCR beta repertoire originated in sorted T cells that were CD3+CD56+NKG2C+, CD3+CD56+NKG2C- or CD3+CD56-NKG2C+.

TCR beta cDNA was generated via 5'RACE template switching incorporating UMIs. TCRdb reprocessed the 5' RACE reads, keeping one entry per CDR3 protein, no DNA. Recorded for this sample: some 500,000 distinct CDR3 sequences. The CDR3 has 16 residues. Germline CDR1 reads KGHDR; CDR2 reads SFDVKD. Overall study results and limits: Leadership of the CD3+CD56-NKG2C+ fraction also belonged to these clonotypes in several donors.

This chain links TRBV24-1 with TRBJ2-2; TCRdb's assignment of TRBD2 cannot be checked, as there is no DNA. Material for sequencing was blood T cells: a sorted CD56 or NKG2C T cell subset, CD4+ or CD8+ T cells, or bulk PBMC T cells (not recorded which). The sequence derives from a woman aged 45-59 years in good health. CDR3 region: CAASGSAGGKTGELFF.